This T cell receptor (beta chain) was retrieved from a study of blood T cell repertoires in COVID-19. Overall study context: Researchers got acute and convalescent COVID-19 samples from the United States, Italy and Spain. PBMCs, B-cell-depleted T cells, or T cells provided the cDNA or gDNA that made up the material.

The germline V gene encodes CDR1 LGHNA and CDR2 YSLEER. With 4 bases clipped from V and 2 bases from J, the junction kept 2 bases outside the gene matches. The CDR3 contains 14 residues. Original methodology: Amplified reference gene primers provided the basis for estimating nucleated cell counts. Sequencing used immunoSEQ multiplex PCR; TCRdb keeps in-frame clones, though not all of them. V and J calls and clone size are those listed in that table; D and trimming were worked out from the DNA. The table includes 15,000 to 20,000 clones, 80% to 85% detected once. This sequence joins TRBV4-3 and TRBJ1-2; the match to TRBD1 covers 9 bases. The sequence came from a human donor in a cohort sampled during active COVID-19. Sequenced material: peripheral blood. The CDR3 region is CASSPGQGNYGYTF. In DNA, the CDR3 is TGCGCCAGCAGCCCGGGACAGGGAAACTATGGCTACACCTTC.